This T cell receptor (beta chain) stems from a study of T cells in Graves' hyperthyroidism and ophthalmopathy. Uncontrolled infection, other autoimmune disease, pregnancy and lactation each barred patients from inclusion. Diagnoses were made from clinical symptoms, serum measures (thyroxine and TRAb), thyroid ultrasound and orbital computed tomography. After removal of 2 bases from V and 3 bases from J, the junction contained 1 base not matched to a gene. The V gene's germline CDR1 is MNHEY and CDR2 SVGAGI. The CDR3 covers 13 residues. This clonotype was observed many times. RNA transcripts served as the template for amplifying TCR beta CDR3 regions. The study used the HTBI primer set for a first-round RT-PCR of the TCR CDR3. Each CDR3 protein gets one entry after TCRdb re-called the multiplex PCR reads with MiXCR. The data hold approximately 600,000 distinct CDR3 sequences, with about 14% observed a single time.

The chain joins TRBV6-5 to TRBJ2-7; 7 nucleotides line up with TRBD1. The material sequenced was blood. The sequence derives from a woman between 18 and 29 years old with Graves' ophthalmopathy. In DNA, the CDR3 is TGTGCCAGCAGTTACCGGGACAGCTACGAGCAGTACTTC. Translating it yields CASSYRDSYEQYF.